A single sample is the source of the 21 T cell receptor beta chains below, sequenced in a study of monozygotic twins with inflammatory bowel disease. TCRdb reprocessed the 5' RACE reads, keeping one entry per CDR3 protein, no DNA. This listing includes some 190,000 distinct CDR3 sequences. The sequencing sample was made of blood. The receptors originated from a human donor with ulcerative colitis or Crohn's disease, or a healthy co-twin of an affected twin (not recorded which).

The CDR3 reads CASSLDPRGGYTF. The chain recombines TRBV12-3 or TRBV12-4 with TRBJ1-2. The CDR3 has 13 amino acids.

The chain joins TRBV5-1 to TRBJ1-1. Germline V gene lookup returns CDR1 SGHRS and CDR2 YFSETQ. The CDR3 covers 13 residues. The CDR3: CASSWDRNTEAFF.

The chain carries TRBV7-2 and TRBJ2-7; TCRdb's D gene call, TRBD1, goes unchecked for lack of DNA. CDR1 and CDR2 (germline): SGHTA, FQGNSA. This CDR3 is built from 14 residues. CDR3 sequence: CASSPGGRGYEQYF.

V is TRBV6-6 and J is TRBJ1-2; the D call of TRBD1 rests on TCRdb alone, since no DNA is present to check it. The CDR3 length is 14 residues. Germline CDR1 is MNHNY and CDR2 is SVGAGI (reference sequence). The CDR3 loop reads CASRPGGSNYGYTF.

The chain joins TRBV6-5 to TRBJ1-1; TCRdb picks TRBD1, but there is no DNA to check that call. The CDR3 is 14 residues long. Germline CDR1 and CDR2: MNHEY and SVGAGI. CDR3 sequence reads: CASSYSWTVNEAFF.

CDR3 protein: CAWSAVDNEQFF. The gene calls are TRBV30 and TRBJ2-1. Germline V CDR1 and CDR2: GTSNPN, SVGIG (reference sequence). The CDR3 has 12 amino acids.

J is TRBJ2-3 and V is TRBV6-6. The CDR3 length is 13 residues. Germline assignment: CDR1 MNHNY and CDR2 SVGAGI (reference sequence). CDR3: CASSYTNTDTQYF.

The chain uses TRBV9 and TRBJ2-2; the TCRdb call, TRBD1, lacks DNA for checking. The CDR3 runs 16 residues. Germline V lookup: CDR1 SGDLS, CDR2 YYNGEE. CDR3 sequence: CASSVAGHANTGELFF.

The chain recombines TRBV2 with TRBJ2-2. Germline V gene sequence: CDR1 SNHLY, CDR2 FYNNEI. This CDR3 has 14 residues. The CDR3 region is CASSVGQSPGELFF.

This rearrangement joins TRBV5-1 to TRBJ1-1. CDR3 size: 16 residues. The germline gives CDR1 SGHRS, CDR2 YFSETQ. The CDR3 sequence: CASSLSVGGGNTEAFF.

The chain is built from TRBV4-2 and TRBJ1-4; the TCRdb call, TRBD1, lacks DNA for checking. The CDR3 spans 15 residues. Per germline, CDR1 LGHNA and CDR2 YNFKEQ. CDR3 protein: CASSQDLGGGGKLFF.

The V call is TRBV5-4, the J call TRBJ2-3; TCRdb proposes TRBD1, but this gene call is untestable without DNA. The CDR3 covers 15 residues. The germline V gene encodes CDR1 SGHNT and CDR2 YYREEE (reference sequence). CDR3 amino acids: CASSSTGTLGDTQYF.

CDR3 sequence: CASSLTGGNNSPLHF. The chain employs TRBV7-2 and TRBJ1-6; TCRdb gives TRBD1 as the D gene, but with no DNA this cannot be confirmed. The germline gives CDR1 SGHTA, CDR2 FQGNSA. The CDR3 loop spans 15 amino acids.

The CDR3 here is CSAVGTSGAETQYF. V and J are TRBV20-1 and TRBJ2-5; TCRdb outputs TRBD2, but without DNA this stays unchecked. Germline V lookup: CDR1 DFQATT, CDR2 SNEGSKA (reference sequence). The CDR3 loop spans 14 amino acids.

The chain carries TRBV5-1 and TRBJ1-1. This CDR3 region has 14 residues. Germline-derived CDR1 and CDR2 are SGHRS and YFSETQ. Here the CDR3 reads CASSVVDLNTEAFF.

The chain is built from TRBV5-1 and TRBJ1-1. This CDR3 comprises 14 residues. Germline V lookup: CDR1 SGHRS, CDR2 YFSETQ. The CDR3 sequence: CASSFSLGDTEAFF. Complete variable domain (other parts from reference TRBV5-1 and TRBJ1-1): KAGVTQTPRYLIKTRGQQVTLSCSPISGHRSVSWYQQTPGQGLQFLFEYFSETQRNKGNFPGRFSGRQFSNSRSEMNVSTLELGDSALYLCASSFSLGDTEAFFGQGTRLTVV.

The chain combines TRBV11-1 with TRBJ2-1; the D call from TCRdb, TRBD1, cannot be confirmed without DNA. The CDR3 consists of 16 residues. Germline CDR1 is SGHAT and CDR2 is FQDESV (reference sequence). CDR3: CASSSRQGTPYNEQFF.

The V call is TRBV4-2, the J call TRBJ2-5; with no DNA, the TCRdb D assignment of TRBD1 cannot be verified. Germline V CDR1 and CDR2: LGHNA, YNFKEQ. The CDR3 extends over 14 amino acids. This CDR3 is CASSLGTGKETQYF.

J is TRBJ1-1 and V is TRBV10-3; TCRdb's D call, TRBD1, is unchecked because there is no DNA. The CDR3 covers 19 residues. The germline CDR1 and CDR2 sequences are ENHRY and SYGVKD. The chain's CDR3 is CAITVNFAGLGQMNTEAFF.

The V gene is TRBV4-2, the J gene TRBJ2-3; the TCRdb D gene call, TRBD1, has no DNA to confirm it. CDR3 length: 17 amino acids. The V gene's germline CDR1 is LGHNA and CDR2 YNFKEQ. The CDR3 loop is CASSQAPGGASTDTQYF.

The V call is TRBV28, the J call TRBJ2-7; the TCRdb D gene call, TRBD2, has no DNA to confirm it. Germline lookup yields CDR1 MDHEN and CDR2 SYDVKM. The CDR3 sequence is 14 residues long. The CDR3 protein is CASSFLAGVREQYF. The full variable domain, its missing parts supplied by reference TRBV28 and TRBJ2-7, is DVKVTQSSRYLVKRTGEKVFLECVQDMDHENMFWYRQDPGLGLRLIYFSYDVKMKEKGDIPEGYSVSREKKERFSLILESASTNQTSMYLCASSFLAGVREQYFGPGTRLTVT.